This T cell receptor beta chain was documented in a study of T-cell memory formation after mild COVID-19. General observations from the study: Pre-infection memory held some responding clones, suggesting pre-existing cross-reactive T cells responded. Clones which contracted sat mainly in CM and EM if CD4+, and in EMRA if CD8+. Among clones peaking at day 37 in the second wave, SARS-CoV-2 specificity remained unconfirmed.

In its sample, this clonotype was seen a few times. Antigen unknown. TCR alpha and TCR beta cDNA libraries with sample barcodes and UMIs came from 5'RACE using constant-segment primers. MiXCR, run by TCRdb on the 5' RACE reads, gives a single entry per CDR3 protein. Among roughly 300,000 distinct CDR3 sequences listed, about an eighth were seen once. The germline CDR1 and CDR2 sequences are DFQATT and SNEGSKA (reference sequence). CDR3 size: 13 residues. The V gene lost 3 bases and the J gene lost 0 bases, with 9 bases spanning the gap. Sequences were obtained from PBMCs or a T cell subset sorted from them (not recorded which). This chain uses TRBV20-1 with TRBJ2-7, with unresolved D. This TCR was sampled from a man younger than 35 who had mild COVID-19 (a few samples of this study predate the infection). Cell type and time point are not known. The chain's CDR3 is CSARERHSYEQYF. The CDR3 nucleotides read TGCAGTGCTAGGGAGCGTCACTCCTACGAGCAGTACTTC.